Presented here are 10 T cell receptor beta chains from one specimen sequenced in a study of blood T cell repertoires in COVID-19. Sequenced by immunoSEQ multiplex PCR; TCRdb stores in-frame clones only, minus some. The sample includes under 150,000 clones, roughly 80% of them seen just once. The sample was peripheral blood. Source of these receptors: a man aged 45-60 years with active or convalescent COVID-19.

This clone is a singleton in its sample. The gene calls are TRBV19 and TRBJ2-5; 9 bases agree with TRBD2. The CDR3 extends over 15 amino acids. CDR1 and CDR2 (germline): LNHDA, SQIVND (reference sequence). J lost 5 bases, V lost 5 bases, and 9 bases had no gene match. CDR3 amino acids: CASSPLAGVGETQYF. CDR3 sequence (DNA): TGTGCCAGTAGTCCTTTAGCGGGAGTCGGGGAGACCCAGTACTTC.

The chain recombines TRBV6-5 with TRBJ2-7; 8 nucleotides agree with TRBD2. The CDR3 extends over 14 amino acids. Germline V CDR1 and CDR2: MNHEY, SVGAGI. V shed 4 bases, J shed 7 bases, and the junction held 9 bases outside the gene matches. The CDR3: CASSSSGSTWEQYF. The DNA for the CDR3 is TGTGCCAGCAGTTCGAGCGGGAGTACTTGGGAGCAGTACTTC.

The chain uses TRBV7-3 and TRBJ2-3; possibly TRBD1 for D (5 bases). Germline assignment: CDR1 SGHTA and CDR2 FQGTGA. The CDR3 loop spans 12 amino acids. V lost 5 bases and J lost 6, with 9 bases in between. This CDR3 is CASSGAGDTQYF. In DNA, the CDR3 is TGTGCCAGCAGCGGCGCAGGGGATACGCAGTATTTT.

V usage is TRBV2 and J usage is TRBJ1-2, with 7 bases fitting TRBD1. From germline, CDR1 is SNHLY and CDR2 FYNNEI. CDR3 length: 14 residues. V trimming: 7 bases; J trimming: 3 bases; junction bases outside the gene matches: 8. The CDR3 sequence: CASNLQGRDYGYTF. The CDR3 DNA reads TGTGCCAGCAATCTACAGGGGCGCGACTATGGCTACACCTTC. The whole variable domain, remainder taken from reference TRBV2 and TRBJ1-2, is EPEVTQTPSHQVTQMGQEVILRCVPISNHLYFYWYRQILGQKVEFLVSFYNNEISEKSEIFDDQFSVERPDGSNFTLKIRSTKLEDSAMYFCASNLQGRDYGYTFGSGTRLTVV.

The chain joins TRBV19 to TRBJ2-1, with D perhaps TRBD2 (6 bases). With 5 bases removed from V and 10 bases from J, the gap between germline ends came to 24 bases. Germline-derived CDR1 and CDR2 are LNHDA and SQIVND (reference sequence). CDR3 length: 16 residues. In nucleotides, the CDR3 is TGTGCCAGTAGTGCGCCGGGACTGGTCACGGGGGACGAGCAGTTCTTC. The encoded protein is CASSAPGLVTGDEQFF.

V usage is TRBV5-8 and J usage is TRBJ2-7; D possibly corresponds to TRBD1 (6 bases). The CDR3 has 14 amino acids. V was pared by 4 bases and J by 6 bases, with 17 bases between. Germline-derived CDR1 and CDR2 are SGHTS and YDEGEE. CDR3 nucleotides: TGTGCCAGCAGCCATTACAGGGCCAGGGGCGAGCAGTACTTC. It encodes CASSHYRARGEQYF.

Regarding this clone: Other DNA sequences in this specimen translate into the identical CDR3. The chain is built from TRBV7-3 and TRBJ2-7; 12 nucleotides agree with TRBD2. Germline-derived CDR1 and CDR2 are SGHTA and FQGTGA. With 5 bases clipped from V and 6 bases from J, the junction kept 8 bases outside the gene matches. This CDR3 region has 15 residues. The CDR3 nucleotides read TGTGCCAGCAGCCCGCGACTAGCGGGAGTGGGCGAGCAGTACTTC. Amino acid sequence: CASSPRLAGVGEQYF.

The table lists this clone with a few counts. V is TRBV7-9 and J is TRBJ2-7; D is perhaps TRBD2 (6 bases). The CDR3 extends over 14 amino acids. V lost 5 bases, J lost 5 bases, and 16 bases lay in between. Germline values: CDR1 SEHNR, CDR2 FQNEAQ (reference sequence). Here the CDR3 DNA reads TGTGCCAGCAGCCCCTCGGTGACGGGAGACGAGCAGTACTTC. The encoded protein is CASSPSVTGDEQYF.

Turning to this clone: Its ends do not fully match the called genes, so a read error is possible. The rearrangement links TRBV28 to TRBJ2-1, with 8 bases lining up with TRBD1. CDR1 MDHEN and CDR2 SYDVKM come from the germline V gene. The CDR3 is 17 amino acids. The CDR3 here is CASSLYPQGVSDNEQFF. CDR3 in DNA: TGTGCCAGCAGTTTATACCCACAGGGGGTCTCCGACAATGAGCAGTTCTTC.

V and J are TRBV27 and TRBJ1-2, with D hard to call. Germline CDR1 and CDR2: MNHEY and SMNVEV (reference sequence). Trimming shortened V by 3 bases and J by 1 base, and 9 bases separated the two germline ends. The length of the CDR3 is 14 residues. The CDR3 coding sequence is TGTGCCAGCAGTTTGCGGGGTTTTAACTATGGCTACACCTTC. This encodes CASSLRGFNYGYTF.